Sequencing of this TCR beta chain was carried out in a study of OX40 agonist ivuxolimab in advanced cancers. Study at large: Eligibility admitted prior anti-PD-1, anti-PD-L1 or anti-CTLA-4 therapy; around 41% had some. Study-level findings and limits: At doses 0.1 to 3.0 mg/kg, CD4+ and CD8+ clones expanded. Expanded peripheral T cells had an undetermined antigen specificity.

Germline CDR1 and CDR2: KGHSH and LQKENI. The CDR3 covers 15 residues. V was trimmed by 3 bases and J by 1 base, leaving 12 bases between them. Peripheral blood came from all dose cohorts at three timepoints. Assay used: immunoSEQ multiplex PCR; TCRdb lists only in-frame clones, some missing. The table records roughly 32,000 clones, about nine tenths of them present only once. Turning to this clone: What it recognizes is unknown.

The V and J genes are TRBV18 and TRBJ1-1; D ambiguous. This material consisted of CD4+ or CD8+ T cells sorted from blood, taken in a trial of the OX40 agonist ivuxolimab. This TCR derives from an adult with an advanced solid tumor such as melanoma, head and neck, liver or kidney cancer. The CDR3 sequence: CASSPGASANTEAFF. The CDR3 DNA reads as TGTGCCAGCTCACCTGGAGCTTCAGCGAACACTGAAGCTTTCTTT.